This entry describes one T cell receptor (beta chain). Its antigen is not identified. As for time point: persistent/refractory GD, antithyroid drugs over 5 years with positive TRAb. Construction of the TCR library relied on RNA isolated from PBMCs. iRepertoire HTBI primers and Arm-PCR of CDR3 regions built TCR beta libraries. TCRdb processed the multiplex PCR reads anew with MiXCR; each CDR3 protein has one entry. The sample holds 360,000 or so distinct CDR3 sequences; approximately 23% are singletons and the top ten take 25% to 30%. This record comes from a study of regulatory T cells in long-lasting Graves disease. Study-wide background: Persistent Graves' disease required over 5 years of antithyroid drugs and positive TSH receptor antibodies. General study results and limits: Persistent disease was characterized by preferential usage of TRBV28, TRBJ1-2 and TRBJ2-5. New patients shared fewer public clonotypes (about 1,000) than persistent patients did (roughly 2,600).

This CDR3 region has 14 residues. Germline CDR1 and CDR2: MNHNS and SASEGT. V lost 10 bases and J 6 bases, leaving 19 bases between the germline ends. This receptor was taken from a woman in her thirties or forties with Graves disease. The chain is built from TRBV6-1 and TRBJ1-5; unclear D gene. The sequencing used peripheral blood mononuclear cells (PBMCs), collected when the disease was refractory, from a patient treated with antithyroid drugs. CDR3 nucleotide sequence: TGTGCCACCTCGAGAGGCGGAGGAGGTCAGCCCCAGCATTTT. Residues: CATSRGGGGQPQHF.